The rows below give T cell receptor beta chains drawn from one sample of a study of early T cells in non-severe SARS-CoV-2 infection. One entry per CDR3 protein results from TCRdb running MiXCR on the 5' RACE reads. Of around 57,000 distinct CDR3 sequences in the sample, around 6.5% were seen once. The sample in question was whole blood, obtained at baseline. The receptors here all came from an adult who was a healthcare worker with PCR-confirmed SARS-CoV-2 infection or an uninfected control (not recorded which). Each CDR3 is given with its conserved first and last residue. The D gene is left open where the match is weak. Clone size is not always given. Where it is, it says once, few, many or a class for expanded clones.

>TRBJ2-7|NA|TRBV28|many
CASSSPTGVSYEQYF
TGTGCCAGCAGTTCCCCGACAGGTGTCTCCTACGAGCAGTACTTC
>TRBJ2-2|TRBD2|TRBV28|many
CASVPSGDPSNTGELFF
TGTGCCAGCGTCCCTAGCGGAGACCCCTCGAACACCGGGGAGCTGTTTTTT
>TRBJ2-3|NA|TRBV9|NA
CASSVALESTDTQYF
TGTGCCAGCAGCGTAGCTCTAGAGTCCACAGATACGCAGTATTTT
>TRBJ2-1|NA|TRBV20-1|many
CSASTVREQNEQFF
TGCAGTGCCTCGACAGTACGGGAGCAAAATGAGCAGTTCTTC
>TRBJ2-1|TRBD2|TRBV20-1|NA
CSASGLSGRRSSYNEQFF
TGCAGTGCTAGTGGTTTAAGCGGGAGGCGTAGCTCCTACAATGAGCAGTTCTTC
>TRBJ2-5|TRBD1|TRBV11-3|few
CASSLDGGQGSETQYF
TGTGCCAGCAGCTTAGATGGGGGACAGGGGTCAGAGACCCAGTACTTC
>TRBJ1-2|TRBD1|TRBV10-3|many
CAISPGQGNYGYTF
TGTGCCATCAGCCCGGGACAGGGCAACTATGGCTACACCTTC
>TRBJ1-2|NA|TRBV5-1|many
CASSLGTEVGGGYTF
TGCGCCAGCAGCTTGGGGACCGAGGTAGGAGGAGGCTACACCTTC
>TRBJ1-5|NA|TRBV10-3|many
CAISSGTESNQPQHF
TGTGCCATCAGTTCTGGGACGGAGAGCAATCAGCCCCAGCATTTT
>TRBJ1-3|NA|TRBV7-8|many
CASSPHRVPISGNTIYF
TGTGCCAGCAGCCCGCACAGGGTCCCCATCTCTGGAAACACCATATATTTT
>TRBJ1-2|NA|TRBV14|many
CASSPPDSYGYTF
TGTGCCAGCAGCCCCCCGGACAGCTATGGCTACACCTTC
>TRBJ1-3|NA|TRBV7-2|many
CASSLNWDGTIYF
TGTGCCAGCAGCTTAAATTGGGATGGCACCATATATTTT
>TRBJ1-2|NA|TRBV6-5|few
CASSYSPTYGYTF
TGTGCCAGCAGTTACTCGCCAACCTATGGCTACACCTTC
>TRBJ2-7|NA|TRBV6-2/TRBV6-3|many
CASSYGGVQYF
TGTGCCAGCAGTTACGGAGGGGTGCAGTACTTC
>TRBJ2-1|NA|TRBV19|many
CASSLGLHRGQFF
TGTGCCAGTAGTCTGGGACTCCACAGAGGGCAGTTCTTC
>TRBJ2-1|TRBD2|TRBV5-5|many
CASSHTSGSSYNEQFF
TGTGCCAGCAGCCACACTAGCGGGAGCTCCTACAATGAGCAGTTCTTC
>TRBJ2-3|NA|TRBV20-1|NA
CSARMTGRRTDTQYF
TGCAGTGCGAGGATGACGGGACGGAGGACAGATACGCAGTATTTT
>TRBJ1-5|NA|TRBV12-3/TRBV12-4|few
CASTPGGSNQPQHF
TGTGCCAGCACTCCTGGGGGTAGCAATCAGCCCCAGCATTTT
>TRBJ1-6|NA|TRBV4-1|few
CASSQGDLVNSPLHF
TGCGCCAGCAGCCAGGGGGACCTGGTGAATTCACCCCTCCACTTT
>TRBJ2-5|NA|TRBV2|few
CASSSDLDGTQYF
TGTGCCAGCAGCTCGGACCTAGATGGGACCCAGTACTTC
>TRBJ1-2|NA|TRBV5-1|many
CASSPETSLRGYTF
TGCGCCAGCAGCCCCGAGACGTCTCTTCGTGGCTACACCTTC
>TRBJ1-2|NA|TRBV20-1|NA
CSAWGANYGYTF
TGCAGTGCTTGGGGGGCTAACTATGGCTACACCTTC
>TRBJ2-7|NA|TRBV7-9|many
CASSLDKIGSSTYEQYF
TGTGCCAGCAGCTTAGATAAGATAGGCAGCTCCACCTACGAGCAGTACTTC
>TRBJ2-7|TRBD2|TRBV7-8|NA
CASSLGLAGGWKYF
TGTGCCAGCAGCTTAGGCCTAGCGGGAGGGTGGAAGTACTTC
>TRBJ1-2|TRBD1|TRBV20-1|NA
CSARSKGQGREYAF
TGCAGTGCTAGATCCAAGGGACAGGGGCGTGAATACGCCTTC
>TRBJ2-7|TRBD1|TRBV20-1|NA
CSATYRGSTYEQYF
TGCAGTGCTACCTACAGGGGCAGCACCTACGAGCAGTACTTC
>TRBJ2-7|TRBD1|TRBV28|NA
CASSLSPGQGSGEQYF
TGTGCCAGCAGTTTGTCTCCGGGACAGGGATCGGGCGAGCAGTACTTC
>TRBJ1-2|TRBD1|TRBV7-3|many
CASRPNQGDYGYTF
TGTGCCAGCAGGCCTAATCAGGGGGACTATGGCTACACCTTC
>TRBJ2-1|TRBD1|TRBV4-3|many
CASSQMGQGGYNEQFF
TGCGCCAGCAGCCAGATGGGACAGGGGGGCTACAATGAGCAGTTCTTC
>TRBJ2-1|TRBD1|TRBV20-1|many
CSASWGQGSYNEQFF
TGCAGTGCTAGCTGGGGACAGGGGTCCTACAATGAGCAGTTCTTC
>TRBJ2-1|NA|TRBV5-4|many
CASSSADYNEQFF
TGTGCCAGCAGCTCGGCCGACTACAATGAGCAGTTCTTC
>TRBJ2-1|NA|TRBV13|many
CASSHPTGAGYNEQFF
TGTGCCAGCAGCCACCCCACGGGGGCGGGTTACAATGAGCAGTTCTTC
>TRBJ2-7|NA|TRBV7-2|NA
CASSLALTGHEEQYF
TGTGCCAGCAGCTTAGCGCTGACAGGCCACGAGGAGCAGTACTTC